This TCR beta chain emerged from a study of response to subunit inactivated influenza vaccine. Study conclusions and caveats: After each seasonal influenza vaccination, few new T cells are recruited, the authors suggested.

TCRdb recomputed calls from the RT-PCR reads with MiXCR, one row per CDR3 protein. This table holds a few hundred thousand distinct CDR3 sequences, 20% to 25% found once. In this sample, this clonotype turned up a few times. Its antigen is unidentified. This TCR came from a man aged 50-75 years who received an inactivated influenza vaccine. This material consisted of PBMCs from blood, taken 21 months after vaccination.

CDR3 sequence (DNA): TGTGCCAGCACCGTTGGGACAGGGGCCCACTACACCTTC. As protein: CASTVGTGAHYTF. J is TRBJ1-2 and V is TRBV9, with 10 bases lining up with TRBD1. Germline V gives CDR1 SGDLS, CDR2 YYNGEE. V was pared by 6 bases and J by 10 bases, with 9 bases of the junction left unmatched. The CDR3 has 13 amino acids.